Below are 32 T cell receptor beta chains sequenced from a single sample in a study of T cell responses to AZD1222 COVID-19 vaccine. The repertoire was sequenced with immunoSEQ multiplex PCR; TCRdb's copy has only in-frame clones and lacks some. The table shows 150,000 to 200,000 clones, with around 93% occurring only once. Sample: peripheral blood, taken on day 0 of AZD1222 vaccination. The receptor source for this set is an adult in good health.

This clone has just one count. This chain joins TRBV7-3 and TRBJ1-6; D gene uncertain. Between the trimmed V and J ends, which lost 5 bases and 11 bases, there was a span of 10 bases. The CDR3 totals 12 residues. The V gene's germline CDR1 is SGHTA and CDR2 FQGTGA. The CDR3: CASSPPAAPLHF. The CDR3 DNA reads as TGTGCCAGCAGCCCACCTGCGGCACCCCTCCACTTT.

For the CDR3, the DNA is TGTGCCAGCAGCAATCCCGCGGAGCGTGAGCAGTTCTTC. Translated, it gives CASSNPAEREQFF. V gene TRBV21-1 combines with J gene TRBJ2-1; the table's D call TRBD2 went unverified against the DNA. TRBV21-1 counts as a pseudogene. This CDR3 contains 13 residues.

J is TRBJ1-2 and V is TRBV5-1; TRBD1 aligns across 7 bases. Trimming took 2 bases from V and 5 from J; bases not matched to a gene: 3. Germline V gives CDR1 SGHRS, CDR2 YFSETQ. This CDR3 has 13 amino acids. The CDR3 region has the DNA TGCGCCAGCAGCTTAGACAGGGTGTATGGCTACACCTTC. As protein: CASSLDRVYGYTF.

The V and J genes are TRBV12-3 or TRBV12-4 and TRBJ1-4, with 7 positions matching TRBD1. The CDR3 spans 13 residues. The trim removed 6 bases at V and 5 bases at J, leaving 3 bases unmatched. Here the CDR3 DNA reads TGTGCCAGCAGAAAACAGGGGAATGAAAAACTGTTTTTT. Protein product: CASRKQGNEKLFF.

The chain combines TRBV28 with TRBJ2-1; 9 nucleotides match TRBD2. The ends lost 6 bases at V and 8 bases at J; junction bases unmatched: 14. This CDR3 is 16 amino acids long. Per the germline V gene, CDR1 is MDHEN and CDR2 is SYDVKM. DNA of the CDR3: TGTGCCAGCAGCGGAACCAATAGCGGGAGTGGGTATGAGCAGTTCTTC. Protein product: CASSGTNSGSGYEQFF.

The chain combines TRBV28 with TRBJ2-7; 13 positions agree with TRBD2. V lost 4 bases and J lost 7; bases outside the gene matches: 10. The CDR3 totals 16 residues. Germline V gives CDR1 MDHEN, CDR2 SYDVKM. The CDR3 reads CASSSVLGLAGREQYF. Here the CDR3 DNA reads TGTGCCAGCAGTTCCGTCCTGGGACTAGCGGGAAGGGAGCAGTACTTC.

The V gene is TRBV28, the J gene TRBJ1-1, with 9 bases lining up with TRBD1. The ends lost 6 bases at V and 1 base at J; junction bases unmatched: 12. Germline CDR1 reads MDHEN; CDR2 reads SYDVKM. This CDR3 region has 17 residues. CDR3 bases: TGTGCCAGCAGCCTAGGCTGGGACAGGGTGCGGAACACTGAAGCTTTCTTT. Amino acids: CASSLGWDRVRNTEAFF.

V gene TRBV27 combines with J gene TRBJ2-7, with 8 bases that match TRBD2. The CDR3 sequence is 15 residues long. Germline CDR1 reads MNHEY; CDR2 reads SMNVEV (reference sequence). Losses at the gene ends were 5 bases for V and 7 bases for J; bases not matched to a gene: 13. This chain's CDR3 is CASSPTPGSGGEQYF. The CDR3 nucleotides are TGTGCCAGCAGTCCTACTCCCGGGAGCGGGGGAGAGCAGTACTTC.

The chain employs TRBV7-2 and TRBJ1-6; 11 bases are shared with TRBD1. Unmatched junction bases numbered 5, after V lost 6 bases and J lost 7 bases. The CDR3 has 15 amino acids. The germline V gene encodes CDR1 SGHTA and CDR2 FQGNSA. CDR3 region: CASSFRTGGNSPLHF. As DNA, the CDR3 is TGTGCCAGCAGTTTCCGGACAGGGGGCAATTCACCCCTCCACTTT.

This clone was counted once. Here the CDR3 reads CASSLVGNRALNTEAFF. The CDR3 region has the DNA TGTGCCAGCAGCTTAGTAGGGAACAGGGCTTTGAACACTGAAGCTTTCTTT. The chain joins TRBV7-9 to TRBJ1-1, with D possibly TRBD1 on 6 matching bases. V shed 1 base and J shed 0 bases, with 15 bases lying between them. Germline loops: CDR1 SEHNR, CDR2 FQNEAQ (reference sequence). The CDR3 sequence is 17 residues long.

This rearrangement joins TRBV7-9 to TRBJ1-1; D is uncertain. Germline V gene data show CDR1 as SEHNR and CDR2 as FQNEAQ (reference sequence). The CDR3 is made up of 15 amino acids. Between the trimmed V and J ends, which lost 1 base and 6 bases, there was a span of 15 bases. The CDR3 coding sequence is TGTGCCAGCAGCTTAGAGGAGGTTCGGAGTTCTGAAGCTTTCTTT. It translates to CASSLEEVRSSEAFF.

The chain uses TRBV24-1 and TRBJ1-4; 8 nucleotides agree with TRBD1. The CDR3 extends over 18 amino acids. Per germline, CDR1 KGHDR and CDR2 SFDVKD. V gave up 0 bases and J gave up 8 bases; unmatched junction bases: 13. This CDR3 reads CATSDLPRQGPVLEKLFF. The CDR3 DNA sequence: TGTGCCACCAGTGATTTGCCCCGACAGGGGCCGGTCCTCGAAAAACTGTTTTTT.

This chain joins TRBV6-5 and TRBJ1-1, with D perhaps matching TRBD1 (6 bases). V dropped 3 bases and J dropped 2 bases, with 10 bases sitting between them. The CDR3 loop spans 14 amino acids. Germline values: CDR1 MNHEY, CDR2 SVGAGI. CDR3 loop: CASSYTGLNTEAFF. CDR3 sequence (DNA): TGTGCCAGCAGTTATACAGGGTTAAACACTGAAGCTTTCTTT.

J is TRBJ1-4 and V is TRBV30; no clear D gene. The germline gives CDR1 GTSNPN, CDR2 SVGIG (reference sequence). The germline V and J ends were trimmed by 3 bases and 5 bases, with 4 bases remaining between them. This CDR3 is 11 amino acids long. CDR3 in DNA: TGTGCCTGGAGGGGGAATGAAAAACTGTTTTTT. Translating it yields CAWRGNEKLFF.

The chain has TRBV24-1 and TRBJ2-1; 13 nucleotides agree with TRBD2. The CDR3 has 17 residues. After removal of 4 bases from V and 4 bases from J, the junction contained 6 bases not matched to a gene. The germline V gene encodes CDR1 KGHDR and CDR2 SFDVKD. CDR3 in DNA: TGTGCCACCAGTGAGCACCCGACTAGCGGGAGGTACAATGAGCAGTTCTTC. It yields the protein CATSEHPTSGRYNEQFF.

The CDR3 DNA sequence: TGTGCCAGCAGCTTAGACAGGGGACGAATCTACGAGCAGTACTTC. This translates into CASSLDRGRIYEQYF. The chain has TRBV7-9 and TRBJ2-7, with TRBD1 matching over 7 bases. CDR1 and CDR2 from the germline V gene are SEHNR and FQNEAQ (reference sequence). The CDR3 covers 15 residues. Trimming removed 1 base from V and 3 bases from J; junction bases left unmatched: 6.

The chain has TRBV5-4 and TRBJ1-6; D remains ambiguous. Germline V CDR1 and CDR2: SGHNT, YYREEE (reference sequence). CDR3 length equals 12 residues. The ends were cut back, 1 base at V and 7 bases at J, with 3 bases in the middle. The CDR3 loop reads CASSLMNSPLHF. In nucleotides, the CDR3 is TGTGCCAGCAGCTTGATGAATTCACCCCTCCACTTT.

V usage is TRBV7-6 and J usage is TRBJ2-1, with 8 bases identical to TRBD1. Looked up from germline, CDR1 is SGHVS and CDR2 is FNYEAQ. V shed 4 bases, J shed 0 bases, and the junction held 2 bases outside the gene matches. This CDR3 spans 15 amino acids. Here the CDR3 DNA reads TGTGCCAGCAGCTCGGACAGGGCCTCCTACAATGAGCAGTTCTTC. This sequence encodes CASSSDRASYNEQFF.

The J gene is TRBJ2-7, the V gene TRBV5-4, with TRBD2 matching over 9 bases. CDR1 and CDR2 from the germline V gene are SGHNT and YYREEE (reference sequence). The CDR3 runs 17 residues. Unmatched junction bases numbered 8, after V lost 0 bases and J lost 1 base. The CDR3 DNA follows: TGTGCCAGCAGCTTGGCTCTAGGGAGCGGGAGGTCCTACGAGCAGTACTTC. Translation gives CASSLALGSGRSYEQYF. The full variable domain, in which reference TRBV5-4 and TRBJ2-7 provide the parts outside the CDR3, is ETGVTQSPTHLIKTRGQQVTLRCSSQSGHNTVSWYQQALGQGPQFIFQYYREEENGRGNFPPRFSGLQFPNYSSELNVNALELDDSALYLCASSLALGSGRSYEQYFGPGTRLTVT.

The rearrangement joins TRBV27 to TRBJ1-6, with a possible D match to TRBD1 (6 bases). Germline values: CDR1 MNHEY, CDR2 SMNVEV (reference sequence). The length of the CDR3 is 18 residues. The V and J ends lost 5 bases and 0 bases respectively, with 17 bases between them. The CDR3 region is CASSPKRQESSYNSPLHF. The CDR3, as DNA: TGTGCCAGCAGTCCCAAACGACAGGAGAGCTCCTATAATTCACCCCTCCACTTT.

This clone has just one count. A read error may produce the germline difference seen at one junction end. The rearrangement uses TRBV7-7 and TRBJ2-1; D tentatively fits TRBD1 or TRBD2 (5 bases each). The CDR3 sequence is 15 residues long. From germline, CDR1 is SSHAT and CDR2 FNYEAQ (reference sequence). Here the CDR3 DNA reads TGTGCTAGCAGCCAGGGTGGGCGGGCTCACAATGAGCAGTTCTTC. Amino acid sequence: CASSQGGRAHNEQFF.

The chain carries TRBV19 and TRBJ2-7; possible D gene TRBD2, 6 bases. The CDR3 length is 14 residues. The V and J ends lost 4 bases and 2 bases respectively, with 12 bases between them. CDR1 is LNHDA and CDR2 is SQIVND in the germline V gene (reference sequence). This CDR3 reads CASSKPGVTYEQYF. For the CDR3, the DNA is TGTGCCAGTAGTAAGCCGGGAGTTACCTACGAGCAGTACTTC.

This clone was observed once. The genes are TRBV5-1 and TRBJ1-3; D not resolved. Germline CDR1 and CDR2: SGHRS and YFSETQ. Deletions cut 0 bases from V and 0 bases from J, with 4 bases between. The CDR3 loop spans 14 amino acids. The CDR3 DNA is TGCGCCAGCAGCTTGGCCAGCTCTGGAAACACCATATATTTT. Amino acids: CASSLASSGNTIYF.

V usage is TRBV7-8 and J usage is TRBJ1-5, with D hard to call. Deletions cut 2 bases from V and 2 bases from J, with 10 bases between. The CDR3 is 15 amino acids. CDR1 is SGHVS and CDR2 is FQNEAQ in the germline V gene. This CDR3 reads CASSLPLLGNQPQHF. CDR3 DNA sequence: TGTGCCAGCAGCTTACCACTCTTAGGCAATCAGCCCCAGCATTTT.

The chain uses TRBV5-1 and TRBJ2-7, with 9 bases identical to TRBD2. Per the germline V gene, CDR1 is SGHRS and CDR2 is YFSETQ. The CDR3 is 15 residues long. V was pared by 2 bases and J by 3 bases, with 6 bases of the junction left unmatched. The chain's CDR3 is CASSFRLAALYEQYF. The DNA for the CDR3 is TGCGCCAGCAGCTTCCGACTAGCGGCTCTCTACGAGCAGTACTTC. The variable domain in full, completed from reference TRBV5-1 and TRBJ2-7, reads KAGVTQTPRYLIKTRGQQVTLSCSPISGHRSVSWYQQTPGQGLQFLFEYFSETQRNKGNFPGRFSGRQFSNSRSEMNVSTLELGDSALYLCASSFRLAALYEQYFGPGTRLTVT.

The chain carries TRBV19 and TRBJ2-1, with 7 bases identical to TRBD2. The ends lost 1 base at V and 7 bases at J; junction bases unmatched: 7. Looked up from germline, CDR1 is LNHDA and CDR2 is SQIVND (reference sequence). The CDR3 contains 15 residues. CDR3 nucleotide sequence: TGTGCCAGTAGTATAGTTGCGGGAGTCGGAAATGAGCAGTTCTTC. Protein product: CASSIVAGVGNEQFF.

J is TRBJ1-3 and V is TRBV4-1; D is unresolved. Between the trimmed V and J ends, which lost 2 bases and 0 bases, there was a span of 8 bases. This CDR3 is 15 amino acids long. The germline gives CDR1 MGHRA, CDR2 YSYEKL. CDR3 region: CASSQIQSSGNTIYF. The CDR3 DNA reads TGCGCCAGCAGCCAAATACAAAGCTCTGGAAACACCATATATTTT.

The rearrangement joins TRBV10-3 to TRBJ2-7, with 13 positions matching TRBD2. CDR1 and CDR2 (germline): ENHRY, SYGVKD. The CDR3 is made up of 15 amino acids. With V trimmed by 4 bases and J by 2 bases, 2 bases remained unmatched. CDR3 DNA: TGTGCCATCAGTGGTGGACTAGCGGGAGCCTACGAGCAGTACTTC. This codes for CAISGGLAGAYEQYF.

The chain couples TRBV5-1 to TRBJ2-7; maybe TRBD1 (5 bases). The CDR3 has 14 amino acids. V lost 4 bases, J lost 2 bases, and 13 bases lay in between. From germline, CDR1 is SGHRS and CDR2 YFSETQ. In nucleotides, the CDR3 is TGCGCCAGCAGCCCGCAGGGTGTGACCTACGAGCAGTACTTC. This sequence encodes CASSPQGVTYEQYF. The variable domain in full, with the rest retrieved from reference TRBV5-1 and TRBJ2-7, is KAGVTQTPRYLIKTRGQQVTLSCSPISGHRSVSWYQQTPGQGLQFLFEYFSETQRNKGNFPGRFSGRQFSNSRSEMNVSTLELGDSALYLCASSPQGVTYEQYFGPGTRLTVT.

The J gene is TRBJ1-2, the V gene TRBV4-2; 7 nucleotides agree with TRBD1. Trimming at V came to 5 bases and at J to 7 bases, leaving 10 bases not matched to a gene. Germline-derived CDR1 and CDR2 are LGHNA and YNFKEQ. The CDR3 covers 14 residues. For the CDR3, the DNA is TGTGCCAGCAGCAACGACAGGGAGGGAGTTGGCTACACCTTC. Translating gives CASSNDREGVGYTF.

The chain is built from TRBV6-5 and TRBJ2-7; D tentatively reads TRBD1 or TRBD2 (5 bases each). Germline V gene sequence: CDR1 MNHEY, CDR2 SVGAGI. This CDR3 has 13 amino acids. V lost 4 bases and J lost 7, with 14 bases in between. CDR3 sequence reads: CASSWDRAREQYF. CDR3 DNA sequence: TGTGCCAGCAGTTGGGACCGAGCGCGGGAGCAGTACTTC.

The rearrangement uses TRBV5-4 and TRBJ2-1; D perhaps matches TRBD2 (5 bases). The germline V gene encodes CDR1 SGHNT and CDR2 YYREEE (reference sequence). Trimming left V 0 bases short and J 10 bases short, with 11 bases between. The CDR3 runs to 13 residues. DNA for the CDR3: TGTGCCAGCAGCTTGGCGGGGTTCGGGGAGCAGTTCTTC. Its protein product is CASSLAGFGEQFF.